Shown below are 21 T cell receptor beta chains from a single sample sequenced in a study of vaccination effects on CD4 cells after COVID-19 (dated by TCRdb to between 2020 and 2023). The protocol used for the library was the immunoSEQ multiplex PCR assay. TCRdb took this table from immuneACCESS and kept in-frame rearrangements with V and J called. Such tables lack part of the clones; where checked against another copy, unresolved V genes explain under half of the gap, and the rest is unexplained. Present in this sample are about 54,000 clones, around 86% of which were seen just once. The top ten constitute around 2.4% of the sample. Their antigen targets remain unknown. In the ViraFEST assay, PBMC were stimulated with viral peptide pools, and antigen-specific CD4+ T cell clonotypes were then identified by expansion using TCR sequencing. After 10 to 11 days of culture, CD4+ T cells were isolated with the EasySep CD4+ T cell isolation kit.

The starting material was CD4+ T cells from PBMCs cultured with HCoV-229E spike peptides, obtained before COVID-19 vaccination. The cell subset or site label of this sample denotes: HCoV-229E spike overlapping peptide pool stimulation. Receptors were obtained from a human donor who received a COVID-19 vaccine.

The CDR3 DNA follows: TGTGCCAGCAGGGCCACTAGCACAGATACGCAGTATTTT. This translates into CASRATSTDTQYF. This rearrangement joins TRBV6-4 to TRBJ2-3; D is uncertain. The CDR3 has 13 residues. The V and J ends lost 6 bases and 0 bases respectively, with 7 bases between them. Germline CDR1 reads MRHNA; CDR2 reads SNTAGT.

The chain recombines TRBV11-2 with TRBJ2-1; weak D call: TRBD2 (5 bases). The CDR3 runs 15 residues. Germline CDR1 reads SGHAT; CDR2 reads FQNNGV. The ends were cut back, 5 bases at V and 5 bases at J, with 16 bases in the middle. The CDR3 DNA reads as TGTGCCAGCAGCCAATCTAGCAATTACCACAATGAGCAGTTCTTC. As protein: CASSQSSNYHNEQFF.

This clone was picked up one time. The chain joins TRBV14 to TRBJ2-5; the match to TRBD2 covers 11 bases. CDR3 length equals 17 residues. The germline gives CDR1 SGHDN, CDR2 FVKESK. V dropped 2 bases and J dropped 2; count of bases not matched to a gene: 7. The CDR3 is CASSQLAGGRQQETQYF. The CDR3 DNA is TGTGCCAGCAGCCAACTAGCGGGGGGTCGACAACAAGAGACCCAGTACTTC. The full variable domain, rest sourced from reference TRBV14 and TRBJ2-5, is EAGVTQFPSHSVIEKGQTVTLRCDPISGHDNLYWYRRVMGKEIKFLLHFVKESKQDESGMPNNRFLAERTGGTYSTLKVQPAELEDSGVYFCASSQLAGGRQQETQYFGPGTRLLVL.

The rearrangement joins TRBV24-1 to TRBJ2-1; 9 nucleotides match TRBD1. The CDR3 has 15 amino acids. V lost 3 bases, J lost 5 bases, and 4 bases stayed unmatched. CDR1 KGHDR and CDR2 SFDVKD come from the germline V gene. This CDR3 reads CATSDAGQGNNEQFF. Here the CDR3 DNA reads TGTGCCACCAGTGATGCCGGACAGGGGAACAATGAGCAGTTCTTC.

The CDR3 spells CASRAGQTGEQYV. In nucleotides, the CDR3 is TGCGCCAGCAGGGCGGGACAGACTGGAGAGCAGTACGTC. V usage is TRBV5-1 and J usage is TRBJ2-7, with TRBD1 as a possible D gene (7 bases). V was trimmed by 5 bases and J by 7 bases, leaving 16 bases between them. The CDR3 is 13 residues long. CDR1 SGHRS and CDR2 YFSETQ come from the germline V gene.

The chain couples TRBV7-3 to TRBJ2-2, with 9 bases lining up with TRBD1. V shed 4 bases and J 2 bases; nucleotides not matched to a gene: 5. Germline lookup yields CDR1 SGHTA and CDR2 FQGTGA. CDR3 length: 16 amino acids. CDR3 region: CASSSLGQGNTGELFF. DNA for the CDR3: TGTGCCAGCAGCTCACTGGGACAGGGCAACACCGGGGAGCTGTTTTTT. The full variable domain, completed using reference TRBV7-3 and TRBJ2-2, is GAGVSQTPSNKVTEKGKYVELRCDPISGHTALYWYRQSLGQGPEFLIYFQGTGAADDSGLPNDRFFAVRPEGSVSTLKIQRTERGDSAVYLCASSSLGQGNTGELFFGEGSRLTVL.

The genes are TRBV9 and TRBJ1-2; D unresolved. The CDR3 is 16 residues long. Germline loops: CDR1 SGDLS, CDR2 YYNGEE. Trimming left V 5 bases short and J 4 bases short, with 21 bases between. The CDR3 bases are TGTGCCAGCAGTCAGAAGGTACATTCTACCGCCTATGGCTACACCTTC. Amino acids: CASSQKVHSTAYGYTF.

This sequence joins TRBV12-5 and TRBJ2-4, with a weak D call TRBD2 (6 bases). This CDR3 is 18 amino acids long. V dropped 4 bases and J dropped 5 bases, with 24 bases sitting between them. Germline V CDR1 and CDR2: LGHNT, FRNRAP. The CDR3: CASGSPCRGLGLENIQYF. Here the CDR3 DNA reads TGTGCTAGTGGTTCCCCCTGTCGGGGACTCGGTCTTGAAAACATTCAGTACTTC.

This chain joins TRBV6-6 and TRBJ2-1, with TRBD1 identical over 8 bases. V lost 2 bases and J lost 8; bases outside the gene matches: 5. The length of the CDR3 is 14 residues. Germline CDR1 and CDR2: MNHNY and SVGAGI (reference sequence). This CDR3 reads CASSYRTGPDEQFF. CDR3 DNA sequence: TGTGCCAGCAGTTACCGGACAGGGCCGGATGAGCAGTTCTTC.

The chain uses TRBV3-1 (or the pseudogene TRBV3-2) and TRBJ2-7; no firm D call. This CDR3 contains 13 residues. V gave up 1 base and J gave up 0 bases, with 4 bases separating them. The germline V gene has CDR1 LGHDT and CDR2 YNNKEL (reference sequence). In nucleotides, the CDR3 is TGTGCCAGCAGCCAAGGGTCCTCCTACGAGCAGTACGTC. Translating gives CASSQGSSYEQYV.

The rearrangement links TRBV12-3 or TRBV12-4 to TRBJ1-3, with D unclear. CDR3 length: 12 amino acids. Trimming took off 8 bases at V and 0 bases at J, with 5 bases between the two ends. CDR3 DNA: TGTGCCAGCGTGCCCTCTGGAAACACCATATATTTT. It is translated as CASVPSGNTIYF.

The chain recombines TRBV11-2 with TRBJ2-5; no clear D. The germline CDR1 and CDR2 sequences are SGHAT and FQNNGV. The V end was cut by 5 bases, the J end by 4 bases, with 17 bases between. This CDR3 comprises 15 residues. CDR3 amino acids: CASSTSTSLAETQYF. In DNA, the CDR3 is TGTGCCAGCAGCACCTCGACATCCTTGGCAGAGACCCAGTACTTC.

This clone occurred many times. This chain connects TRBV19 to TRBJ1-6; 10 positions match TRBD1. The length of the CDR3 is 15 residues. CDR1 is LNHDA, CDR2 SQIVND, per germline (reference sequence). Germline trimming cut 7 bases from V and 10 bases from J; bases unmatched to any gene: 10. CDR3 region: CASKGGQGLRSPLHF. The CDR3 DNA reads TGTGCCAGTAAAGGGGGACAGGGGTTAAGATCACCCCTCCACTTT. Full variable domain (rest looked up from reference TRBV19 and TRBJ1-6): DGGITQSPKYLFRKEGQNVTLSCEQNLNHDAMYWYRQDPGQGLRLIYYSQIVNDFQKGDIAEGYSVSREKKESFPLTVTSAQKNPTAFYLCASKGGQGLRSPLHFGNGTRLTVT.

The chain combines TRBV5-1 with TRBJ2-2, with D perhaps matching TRBD2 (5 bases). Germline CDR1 is SGHRS and CDR2 is YFSETQ. The CDR3 loop spans 14 amino acids. Trimming left V 6 bases short and J 1 base short, with 10 bases between. Written as DNA, the CDR3 is TGCGCCAGCACGTGGGAGTGGAACACCGGGGAGCTGTTTTTT. Translating it yields CASTWEWNTGELFF.

This clone was counted once. The chain uses TRBV12-3 or TRBV12-4 and TRBJ1-1; D is uncertain. V gave up 5 bases and J gave up 2 bases, with 9 bases separating them. The CDR3 sequence is 13 residues long. The CDR3 spells CASSKRINTEAFF. The CDR3, as DNA: TGTGCCAGCAGTAAGAGGATAAACACTGAAGCTTTCTTT.

This clone was found once. This chain connects TRBV5-5 to TRBJ2-3; D remains unclear. V lost 4 bases and J lost 3, with 12 bases in between. The CDR3 has 14 residues. In germline, CDR1 is SGHKS, CDR2 YYEKEE (reference sequence). The CDR3 reads CASSPWSGTDTQYF. The CDR3 DNA sequence: TGTGCCAGCAGCCCCTGGAGTGGGACAGATACGCAGTATTTT.

The rearrangement uses TRBV11-1 and TRBJ1-3; D is undetermined. The CDR3 has 15 amino acids. CDR1 and CDR2 (germline): SGHAT, FQDESV (reference sequence). Trimming removed 5 bases at V and 0 bases at J, with 11 bases between. CDR3 loop: CASSRDGLSGNTIYF. The CDR3 coding sequence is TGTGCCAGCAGCCGAGACGGACTCTCTGGAAACACCATATATTTT.

The V and J genes are TRBV2 and TRBJ2-1, with TRBD1 matching over 9 bases. Per the germline V gene, CDR1 is SNHLY and CDR2 is FYNNEI. J lost 8 bases, V lost 5 bases, and 13 bases had no gene match. The CDR3 covers 16 residues. The CDR3 protein is CASSFRDRVLVYEQFF. Here the CDR3 DNA reads TGTGCCAGCAGTTTCCGGGACAGGGTATTGGTCTATGAGCAGTTCTTC.

The rearrangement uses TRBV11-3 and TRBJ1-2; tentative D call: TRBD1 (6 bases). This CDR3 is 15 amino acids long. Germline V gene sequence: CDR1 SGHNT, CDR2 YENEEA. Trimming stripped 1 base from V and 4 bases from J, with 13 bases between. The CDR3 DNA follows: TGTGCCAGCAGCTTAGGTTTAGGGGGTACCTATGGCTACACCTTC. Amino acid sequence: CASSLGLGGTYGYTF.

The rearrangement joins TRBV30 to TRBJ1-3; D not resolved. Germline V gene lookup returns CDR1 GTSNPN and CDR2 SVGIG (reference sequence). V was trimmed by 1 base and J by 4 bases, leaving 14 bases between them. This CDR3 region has 15 residues. The DNA of the CDR3 is TGTGCCTGGAGTGCCCCCCAGTTTCGGGGAAACACCATATATTTT. Its protein product is CAWSAPQFRGNTIYF.

The chain is built from TRBV5-4 and TRBJ2-1; D possibly corresponds to TRBD1 (7 bases). Trimming stripped 1 base from V and 6 bases from J, with 8 bases between. This CDR3 has 13 residues. Germline values: CDR1 SGHNT, CDR2 YYREEE (reference sequence). The CDR3 coding sequence is TGTGCCAGCAGCTTGCAGGGGGGCAATGAGCAGTTCTTC. This sequence encodes CASSLQGGNEQFF.